A single sample is the source of the 22 T cell receptor beta chains below, sequenced in a study of cytomegalovirus exposure and HLA in healthy donors. Researchers ran the PCR with 60 Vbeta and 13 Jbeta primers. The table came from immunoSEQ multiplex PCR; TCRdb's copy has only in-frame clones and leaves some out. The sample includes approximately 110,000 clones, 74% of them seen just once. Sequencing was carried out using PBMCs. These TCRs come from a man aged 50-60 years in good health and CMV-seropositive.

V gene TRBV5-1 combines with J gene TRBJ2-2; 10 bases are shared with TRBD2. Germline-derived CDR1 and CDR2 are SGHRS and YFSETQ. This CDR3 contains 16 residues. With V trimmed by 1 base and J by 5 bases, 5 bases remained unmatched. The CDR3, as DNA: TGCGCCAGCAGCTTGAGGGGACTAGCGAGTACCGGGGAGCTGTTTTTT. This encodes CASSLRGLASTGELFF.

The rearrangement uses TRBV11-3 and TRBJ1-1, with D possibly matching TRBD1 (5 bases). The CDR3 loop spans 14 amino acids. Trimming took off 3 bases at V and 1 base at J, with 9 bases between the two ends. Germline lookup yields CDR1 SGHNT and CDR2 YENEEA. The CDR3 sequence is CASSLGPANTEAFF. CDR3 coding DNA: TGTGCCAGCAGCTTGGGGCCAGCGAACACTGAAGCTTTCTTT.

This chain links TRBV19 with TRBJ1-3, with a possible D match to TRBD1 (5 bases). Trimming pared 5 bases from V and 2 bases from J, leaving 13 bases between. The CDR3 spans 15 residues. Germline V gene data show CDR1 as LNHDA and CDR2 as SQIVND (reference sequence). CDR3 DNA: TGTGCCAGTAGTCCCCCCGGCAGGGCTGGAAACACCATATATTTT. It is translated as CASSPPGRAGNTIYF. The whole variable domain, filled in from reference TRBV19 and TRBJ1-3, reads DGGITQSPKYLFRKEGQNVTLSCEQNLNHDAMYWYRQDPGQGLRLIYYSQIVNDFQKGDIAEGYSVSREKKESFPLTVTSAQKNPTAFYLCASSPPGRAGNTIYFGEGSWLTVV.

The rearrangement uses TRBV5-4 and TRBJ2-5, with 8 bases that match TRBD1. Germline trimming cut 3 bases from V and 5 bases from J; bases unmatched to any gene: 9. CDR1 SGHNT and CDR2 YYREEE come from the germline V gene (reference sequence). The CDR3 runs 15 residues. In DNA, the CDR3 is TGTGCCAGCAGCTCCGCGGACAGGGAAGCGGAGACCCAGTACTTC. Translation gives CASSSADREAETQYF.

V and J are TRBV6-1 and TRBJ2-1; no firm D call. There are 14 residues in the CDR3. CDR1 and CDR2 from the germline V gene are MNHNS and SASEGT. V was cut by 3 bases and J by 9 bases, with 15 bases left in between. As DNA, the CDR3 is TGTGCCAGCAGTGACGTAGCTAACTGGGTTGAGCAGTTCTTC. Translation gives CASSDVANWVEQFF.

This chain connects TRBV2 to TRBJ2-2; 13 bases align to TRBD2. The CDR3 has 15 amino acids. Looked up from germline, CDR1 is SNHLY and CDR2 is FYNNEI. J was trimmed by 7 bases and V by 10 bases; bases with no gene match: 9. CDR3 DNA sequence: TGTGCCACAACCACTAGCGGGGGGGCTGGCGGGGAGCTGTTTTTT. Its protein product is CATTTSGGAGGELFF.

The chain links TRBV7-2 to TRBJ2-4; 10 bases are a match to TRBD2. The V gene's germline CDR1 is SGHTA and CDR2 FQGNSA. The V segment lost 1 base and the J segment 5 bases; nucleotides outside the gene matches: 5. The CDR3 spans 16 residues. The CDR3 here is CASSLGIGLAENIQYF. The CDR3 DNA follows: TGTGCCAGCAGCTTAGGGATTGGACTAGCGGAAAACATTCAGTACTTC.

There are a few counts of this clone. The gene calls are TRBV2 and TRBJ1-1; no clear D. The CDR3 consists of 12 residues. Between the trimmed V and J ends, which lost 6 bases and 4 bases, there was a span of 9 bases. CDR1 is SNHLY and CDR2 is FYNNEI in the germline V gene. The DNA for the CDR3 is TGTGCCAGCAGCGGGAAGGGCACTGAAGCTTTCTTT. It yields the protein CASSGKGTEAFF. The whole variable domain, remainder taken from reference TRBV2 and TRBJ1-1, is EPEVTQTPSHQVTQMGQEVILRCVPISNHLYFYWYRQILGQKVEFLVSFYNNEISEKSEIFDDQFSVERPDGSNFTLKIRSTKLEDSAMYFCASSGKGTEAFFGQGTRLTVV.

The chain employs TRBV19 and TRBJ1-5; TRBD1 matches at 8 bases. V trimming: 6 bases; J trimming: 1 base; junction bases outside the gene matches: 5. This CDR3 has 15 amino acids. Per germline, CDR1 LNHDA and CDR2 SQIVND (reference sequence). This chain's CDR3 is CASSIQGASNQPQHF. CDR3 coding DNA: TGTGCCAGTAGCATCCAGGGGGCGAGCAATCAGCCCCAGCATTTT.

This clone was seen a single time. This chain uses TRBV29-1 with TRBJ2-5; TRBD2 aligns across 7 bases. The CDR3 is 13 amino acids. The ends lost 4 bases at V and 4 bases at J; junction bases unmatched: 6. Germline-derived CDR1 and CDR2 are SQVTM and ANQGSEA. This CDR3 is CSVVGGDRETQYF. CDR3 DNA sequence: TGCAGCGTTGTGGGGGGGGATAGAGAGACCCAGTACTTC.

The genes are TRBV13 and TRBJ2-4; tentatively, D is TRBD2 (7 bases). The CDR3 runs 14 residues. Germline V gene sequence: CDR1 PRHDT, CDR2 FYEKMQ (reference sequence). Trimming removed 3 bases at V and 5 bases at J, with 11 bases between. The CDR3 DNA reads as TGTGCCAGCAGCTTGGGGGGGCTCGAAAACATTCAGTACTTC. As protein: CASSLGGLENIQYF.

The chain links TRBV5-4 to TRBJ2-1, with a possible D match to TRBD2 (6 bases). The CDR3 sequence is 16 residues long. The V end lost 3 bases, the J end lost 6 bases, and 19 bases lay between the germline ends. Germline CDR1 is SGHNT and CDR2 is YYREEE (reference sequence). The CDR3 sequence: CASSSRGGVLLNEQFF. CDR3 DNA sequence: TGTGCCAGCAGCTCACGAGGCGGGGTCCTCCTCAATGAGCAGTTCTTC.

V usage is TRBV6-6 and J usage is TRBJ2-5; 9 bases fit TRBD2. The CDR3 has 16 amino acids. The trim removed 2 bases at V and 5 bases at J, leaving 9 bases unmatched. CDR1 MNHNY and CDR2 SVGAGI come from the germline V gene (reference sequence). The chain's CDR3 is CASSYGGAGGSETQYF. The CDR3 DNA follows: TGTGCCAGCAGTTACGGTGGGGCGGGGGGGAGCGAGACCCAGTACTTC.

The V and J genes are TRBV19 and TRBJ1-3; D is undetermined. Trimming took off 5 bases at V and 0 bases at J, with 14 bases between the two ends. CDR1 is LNHDA and CDR2 is SQIVND in the germline V gene (reference sequence). This CDR3 region has 16 residues. The CDR3 coding sequence is TGTGCCAGTAGTCCTCAACAGATTTCCTCTGGAAACACCATATATTTT. Translating gives CASSPQQISSGNTIYF.

The V call is TRBV9, the J call TRBJ1-1, with 9 bases aligning to TRBD1. Germline assignment: CDR1 SGDLS and CDR2 YYNGEE. J was trimmed by 1 base and V by 3 bases; bases with no gene match: 7. This CDR3 comprises 16 residues. The CDR3 bases are TGTGCCAGCAGCGCCTTAACAGGGGGCTCGAACACTGAAGCTTTCTTT. Translated: CASSALTGGSNTEAFF.

The chain recombines TRBV5-1 with TRBJ1-1, with TRBD1 as a possible D gene (6 bases). The germline V gene has CDR1 SGHRS and CDR2 YFSETQ. V lost 4 bases and J lost 8, with 12 bases in between. The CDR3 covers 12 residues. In DNA form, the CDR3 reads TGCGCCAGCAGCCTCGGACAGCAGGAAGCTTTCTTT. As protein: CASSLGQQEAFF. Looking up the rest from reference TRBV5-1 and TRBJ1-1 gives the full variable domain: KAGVTQTPRYLIKTRGQQVTLSCSPISGHRSVSWYQQTPGQGLQFLFEYFSETQRNKGNFPGRFSGRQFSNSRSEMNVSTLELGDSALYLCASSLGQQEAFFGQGTRLTVV.

This sequence joins TRBV2 and TRBJ2-2; no definite D call. CDR1 is SNHLY, CDR2 FYNNEI, per germline. V lost 7 bases and J 0 bases, leaving 9 bases between the germline ends. There are 14 residues in the CDR3. The CDR3 coding sequence is TGTGCCAGCATTTATGCAGCGAACACCGGGGAGCTGTTTTTT. Protein: CASIYAANTGELFF.

The chain recombines TRBV19 with TRBJ1-3; 10 bases map to TRBD1. Germline values: CDR1 LNHDA, CDR2 SQIVND (reference sequence). J lost 2 bases, V lost 9 bases, and 10 bases had no gene match. This CDR3 comprises 16 residues. Here the CDR3 reads CASRDRGRTTGNTIYF. In nucleotides, the CDR3 is TGTGCCAGCAGAGACAGGGGGCGAACGACTGGAAACACCATATATTTT.

CDR3 sequence reads: CASSLSGVSNQPQHF. As DNA, the CDR3 is TGTGCCAGCAGTTTATCAGGGGTCTCCAATCAGCCCCAGCATTTT. The rearrangement joins TRBV27 to TRBJ1-5; TRBD1 is a possible D gene (5 bases). Germline CDR1 and CDR2: MNHEY and SMNVEV (reference sequence). V was trimmed by 0 bases and J by 3 bases, leaving 9 bases between them. This CDR3 contains 15 residues.

The V call is TRBV10-2, the J call TRBJ2-7, with 8 nucleotides matching TRBD2. CDR3 length: 14 amino acids. The junction had 13 bases not matched to a gene; V was cut back by 6 bases and J by 9 bases. Per germline, CDR1 WSHSY and CDR2 SAAADI. The CDR3 DNA reads TGCGCCAGCAGGGGTCGAGGACTAGCCGGCGGGCAGTACTTC. It encodes CASRGRGLAGGQYF.

This chain connects TRBV10-3 to TRBJ2-7; TRBD2 agrees at 7 bases. In germline, CDR1 is ENHRY, CDR2 SYGVKD. There are 14 residues in the CDR3. Unmatched junction bases numbered 7, after V lost 2 bases and J lost 6 bases. CDR3 DNA: TGTGCCATCAGTGAGGACAACGGGGGGTCCGAGCAGTACTTC. It yields the protein CAISEDNGGSEQYF.

This chain joins TRBV4-2 and TRBJ2-5, with 10 positions matching TRBD1. Trimming removed 4 bases from V and 5 bases from J; junction bases left unmatched: 7. Germline V CDR1 and CDR2: LGHNA, YNFKEQ. The CDR3 has 15 residues. The CDR3 spells CASSPRQGAGETQYF. The CDR3 DNA sequence: TGTGCCAGCAGCCCTCGACAGGGGGCGGGTGAGACCCAGTACTTC.